This T cell receptor beta chain was sequenced in a study of blood T cells in healthy people across ages. The V gene lost 3 bases and the J gene lost 1 base, with 10 bases spanning the gap. CDR1 is SQVTM and CDR2 is ANQGSEA in the germline V gene. CDR3 length: 13 amino acids. A sample-barcoded 5' primer and a J-beta primer mix were used in a second PCR of roughly 6 to 11 cycles. TCRdb ran MiXCR on the 5' RACE reads and lists one entry per CDR3 protein. This table holds roughly 1 million distinct CDR3 sequences, around 27% found once. The sample was also reused in another study, on T cells of mothers and their children.

The receptor was isolated from a girl aged 2 to 9 in good health. The chain is built from TRBV29-1 and TRBJ2-7; D not certain. Material for sequencing was blood. Here the CDR3 DNA reads TGCAGCGTTGAGAGTCTTGGTTCCTACGAGCAGTACTTC. This gives the protein CSVESLGSYEQYF.